Listed below are T cell receptor beta chains from one sample, sequenced in a study of regulatory T cells in long-lasting Graves disease. TCRdb reprocessed the multiplex PCR reads with MiXCR, giving one entry per CDR3 protein. Here the sample spans 550,000 to 650,000 distinct CDR3 sequences, 15% to 20% being singletons. The data also belong to a second study, concerning T cells in Graves' hyperthyroidism and ophthalmopathy.

The sequencing used peripheral blood mononuclear cells (PBMCs), collected at new diagnosis, from a patient treated with antithyroid drugs. Receptor source: a man younger than 30 with Graves disease. Each CDR3 is given with its conserved first and last residue. Rows may omit the clone size; those that give it use once, few, many or a size class.

v_call	clone_size	cdr3_aa
TRBV4-1	many	CASSHTPGPYGYEQYF
TRBV5-6	NA	CASIAGTGYTEAFF
TRBV29-1	many	CSVDGGDTGELFF
TRBV24-1	NA	CATSDPRGTGDRETQYF
TRBV20-1	many	CSAEQGWDTEAFF
TRBV27	NA	CASSSPGAMGPYEQFF
TRBV9	NA	CVSSVDGRGGTEAFF
TRBV5-6	few	CASSGGLLSTDTQYF
TRBV28	many	CASRGRGGPMEQYF
TRBV6-1	many	CATDRGHNTEAFF
TRBV10-3	few	CAISGTSGTYNEQFF
TRBV11-2	few	CAGSQAPRGGFGNEQFF
TRBV20-1	few	CSARAPTDRGRADTQYF
TRBV20-1	NA	CSAGAPDEQFF
TRBV20-1	many	CSARDRRLAGAYEQYF
TRBV28	many	CASSALGLTEAFF
TRBV7-9	NA	CASSLDVRSTEAFF
TRBV6-2/TRBV6-3	NA	CASSRYTSLADTQYF
TRBV11-1	many	CASSITDRTEQYF